The next 23 T cell receptor beta chains were all read from a single sample in a study of T-cell memory formation after mild COVID-19. Using its own MiXCR run on the 5' RACE reads, TCRdb lists one record per CDR3 protein. The sample shows 390,000 or so distinct CDR3 sequences, more than 15% of them seen only once. The sample taken for sequencing was PBMCs or a T cell subset sorted from them (not recorded which). The receptors come from a man between 18 and 29 years old who had mild COVID-19 (a few samples of this study predate the infection). Cell type and time point are not known.

This clonotype was recorded a few times. V is TRBV7-3 and J is TRBJ2-1; 11 bases match TRBD2. Germline V gene sequence: CDR1 SGHTA, CDR2 FQGTGA. This CDR3 has 16 amino acids. V lost 5 bases and J lost 3; bases outside the gene matches: 6. CDR3: CASSVKGTSGYNEQFF. In nucleotides, the CDR3 is TGTGCCAGCAGCGTTAAGGGGACTAGCGGCTACAATGAGCAGTTCTTC.

J is TRBJ2-3 and V is TRBV19, with 7 bases fitting TRBD2. The CDR3 has 15 residues. J lost 2 bases, V lost 4 bases, and 6 bases had no gene match. CDR1 and CDR2 (germline): LNHDA, SQIVND (reference sequence). The CDR3 DNA is TGTGCCAGTAGTAGGGAGGGACGGTCCACAGATACGCAGTATTTT. Residues: CASSREGRSTDTQYF.

The sample holds a few counts of this clonotype. V and J are TRBV20-1 and TRBJ2-7; no definite D call. The germline V gene encodes CDR1 DFQATT and CDR2 SNEGSKA (reference sequence). CDR3 length equals 11 residues. V gave up 5 bases and J gave up 3 bases, with 8 bases separating them. CDR3 protein: CSAANDYEQYV. The CDR3 DNA follows: TGCAGTGCTGCCAACGACTACGAGCAGTACGTC.

The chain couples TRBV24-1 to TRBJ1-1, with 7 bases lining up with TRBD1. Germline CDR1 reads KGHDR; CDR2 reads SFDVKD. This CDR3 contains 13 residues. Trimming took 5 bases from V and 4 from J; bases not matched to a gene: 3. CDR3: CATSVTGATEAFF. CDR3 nucleotides: TGTGCCACCAGTGTTACAGGGGCCACTGAAGCTTTCTTT.

The chain links TRBV20-1 to TRBJ1-1; weak D call: TRBD1 (6 bases). The CDR3 is 13 residues long. Germline V gives CDR1 DFQATT, CDR2 SNEGSKA (reference sequence). V was clipped by 6 bases and J by 2 bases, with 13 bases between them. This CDR3 is CSATQGRNTEAFF. The CDR3 nucleotides read TGCAGTGCGACGCAGGGGAGAAACACTGAAGCTTTCTTT.

This clonotype was observed a few times. The rearrangement joins TRBV4-3 to TRBJ1-2; D is ambiguous. The CDR3 has 14 residues. The V end was cut by 0 bases, the J end by 4 bases, with 9 bases between. Germline loops: CDR1 LGHNA, CDR2 YSLEER. The CDR3 loop is CASSQDFNFYGYTF. For the CDR3, the DNA is TGCGCCAGCAGCCAAGATTTTAATTTCTATGGCTACACCTTC.

This clonotype occurred a few times. The genes are TRBV20-1 and TRBJ2-7; D may match TRBD1 or TRBD2 (5 bases each). This CDR3 contains 12 residues. Trimming removed 6 bases from V and 2 bases from J, with 11 bases in between. The germline CDR1 and CDR2 sequences are DFQATT and SNEGSKA (reference sequence). The CDR3 DNA is TGCAGTGCGAGGGACGGAGCCTACGAGCAGTACGTC. This codes for CSARDGAYEQYV.

This chain uses TRBV5-8 with TRBJ2-7; 8 bases are a match to TRBD1. Trimming cost V 4 bases and J 7 bases; bases outside gene matches: 13. The length of the CDR3 is 15 residues. Germline V lookup: CDR1 SGHTS, CDR2 YDEGEE. In DNA, the CDR3 is TGTGCCAGCAGCAAGGGACAGGTCTCTTTTGGGGAGCAGTACGTC. Translated: CASSKGQVSFGEQYV.

This clonotype was picked up a small number of times. J is TRBJ1-5 and V is TRBV5-1, with D hard to call. The CDR3 runs 13 residues. V lost 3 bases and J lost 5, with 9 bases in between. In germline, CDR1 is SGHRS, CDR2 YFSETQ. The CDR3 sequence is CASSSDTDQPQHF. The CDR3 DNA follows: TGCGCCAGCAGCTCCGACACCGATCAGCCCCAGCATTTT.

This clonotype has just a few counts. The chain has TRBV7-2 and TRBJ2-1; tentatively, D is TRBD1 or TRBD2 (6 bases each). CDR1 is SGHTA, CDR2 FQGNSA, per germline. Trimming left V 3 bases short and J 8 bases short, with 17 bases between. The CDR3 runs 15 residues. In nucleotides, the CDR3 is TGTGCCAGCAGCTTTGACGGGGGCGAATTCGATGAGCAGTTCTTC. This encodes CASSFDGGEFDEQFF.

The rearrangement uses TRBV5-1 and TRBJ1-5; 7 bases fit TRBD1. V dropped 5 bases and J dropped 4; count of bases not matched to a gene: 6. The CDR3 loop spans 14 amino acids. CDR1 is SGHRS, CDR2 YFSETQ, per germline. DNA for the CDR3: TGCGCCAGCAGTACCGGGACAGAGAATCAGCCCCAGCATTTT. It yields the protein CASSTGTENQPQHF.

The chain links TRBV7-9 to TRBJ2-1, with D possibly TRBD1 on 5 matching bases. The CDR3 is made up of 16 amino acids. V shed 2 bases and J shed 6 bases, with 17 bases lying between them. Germline CDR1 and CDR2: SEHNR and FQNEAQ (reference sequence). The CDR3 is CASSLYAGMIFNEQFF. The CDR3 nucleotides read TGTGCCAGCAGCTTATATGCAGGGATGATCTTCAATGAGCAGTTCTTC.

There are a few counts of this clonotype. The gene calls are TRBV12-3 or TRBV12-4 and TRBJ2-3, with TRBD1 identical over 11 bases. V shed 0 bases and J 4 bases; nucleotides not matched to a gene: 9. This CDR3 comprises 18 residues. DNA of the CDR3: TGTGCCAGCAGTTTAGCGCCGGCAGGACAGGGGGCACCAGATACGCAGTATTTT. It codes for CASSLAPAGQGAPDTQYF.

This clonotype occurred a few times. The chain joins TRBV6-1 to TRBJ2-3; 12 bases align to TRBD2. The J segment lost 0 bases and the V segment lost 8 bases, leaving 9 bases of the junction unmatched. Germline V gene sequence: CDR1 MNHNS, CDR2 SASEGT. The CDR3 is 17 amino acids. CDR3: CASQPLAGGRSTDTQYF. The CDR3 DNA reads TGTGCCAGCCAGCCACTAGCGGGGGGTCGTAGCACAGATACGCAGTATTTT.

This clonotype was found a few times. The J gene is TRBJ1-5, the V gene TRBV19, with 7 bases lining up with TRBD1. J lost 2 bases, V lost 5 bases, and 6 bases had no gene match. This CDR3 comprises 15 residues. CDR1 is LNHDA, CDR2 SQIVND, per germline (reference sequence). CDR3 sequence reads: CASSAGGIGNQPQHF. The CDR3 bases are TGTGCCAGTAGTGCAGGGGGGATCGGCAATCAGCCCCAGCATTTT.

Only a few counts were recorded for this clonotype. The rearrangement uses TRBV5-1 and TRBJ2-5; weak D call: TRBD1 (7 bases). The CDR3 has 17 residues. Trimming removed 2 bases from V and 1 base from J, with 18 bases in between. Germline loops: CDR1 SGHRS, CDR2 YFSETQ. The CDR3 DNA sequence: TGCGCCAGCAGCTTAAATACCAGGGGGGAGGCCCAAGAGACCCAGTACTTC. It encodes CASSLNTRGEAQETQYF.

The chain links TRBV11-2 to TRBJ1-2, with D perhaps TRBD1 (5 bases). The CDR3 loop spans 15 amino acids. The germline CDR1 and CDR2 sequences are SGHAT and FQNNGV. Trimming shortened V by 3 bases and J by 5 bases, and 16 bases separated the two germline ends. This chain's CDR3 is CASSFVSGWVYGYTF. In nucleotides, the CDR3 is TGTGCCAGCAGCTTTGTATCAGGGTGGGTTTATGGCTACACCTTC.

V usage is TRBV2 and J usage is TRBJ2-7; D ambiguous. This CDR3 has 12 amino acids. V was clipped by 3 bases and J by 3 bases, with 6 bases between them. Germline CDR1 reads SNHLY; CDR2 reads FYNNEI. The CDR3 is CASSDNSYEQYV. CDR3 nucleotide sequence: TGTGCCAGCAGTGACAACAGCTACGAGCAGTACGTC.

The table lists this clonotype with a few counts. V and J are TRBV12-3 or TRBV12-4 and TRBJ2-5; 10 nucleotides agree with TRBD2. V shed 6 bases, J shed 5 bases, and the junction held 6 bases outside the gene matches. The CDR3 runs 14 residues. As DNA, the CDR3 is TGTGCCAGCAGCAGCGGGGGGGCCTTGGAGACCCAGTACTTC. As protein: CASSSGGALETQYF.

This sequence joins TRBV27 and TRBJ2-2; the match to TRBD1 covers 9 bases. Germline-derived CDR1 and CDR2 are MNHEY and SMNVEV (reference sequence). The CDR3 consists of 14 residues. The V gene end was trimmed by 3 bases and the J gene end by 7 bases; junction bases not matched to a gene: 3. This CDR3 reads CASSFGTGNGELFF. The CDR3, as DNA: TGTGCCAGCAGTTTCGGGACAGGGAACGGGGAGCTGTTTTTT.

This clonotype came up many times. V is TRBV2 and J is TRBJ2-5, with D unclear. V dropped 5 bases and J dropped 0 bases, with 7 bases sitting between them. Germline lookup yields CDR1 SNHLY and CDR2 FYNNEI. The length of the CDR3 is 13 residues. In DNA form, the CDR3 reads TGTGCCAGCAGTAGAGATAACCAAGAGACCCAGTACTTC. Translation gives CASSRDNQETQYF.

This clonotype was picked up a small number of times. This chain connects TRBV11-2 to TRBJ1-4, with D possibly TRBD1 on 5 matching bases. CDR3 length: 12 residues. Germline values: CDR1 SGHAT, CDR2 FQNNGV. The V gene lost 4 bases and the J gene lost 11 bases, with 11 bases spanning the gap. The CDR3 coding sequence is TGTGCCAGCAGCTCGAATAGGGACAAACTGTTTTTT. It is translated as CASSSNRDKLFF.

This clonotype was observed a few times. This rearrangement joins TRBV5-4 to TRBJ1-5; tentative D call: TRBD1 (5 bases). Trimming removed 4 bases at V and 5 bases at J, with 16 bases between. The CDR3 is 15 residues long. Germline values: CDR1 SGHNT, CDR2 YYREEE (reference sequence). The CDR3 loop reads CASSPDPGTDQPQHF. The CDR3 bases are TGTGCCAGCAGCCCAGATCCGGGGACGGATCAGCCCCAGCATTTT.